These 28 T cell receptor beta chains originate from one sample sequenced in a study of blood T cells in healthy people across ages. Then a second PCR, running roughly 7 to 12 cycles, was carried out with a sample-barcoded 5' primer and a J-beta primer mix. A single record per CDR3 protein comes from TCRdb applying MiXCR to the 5' RACE reads. The table shows hundreds of thousands of distinct CDR3 sequences, with under 65% occurring only once. The sequencing input was blood. Receptors were obtained from a man aged 55 to 70 in good health.

This chain joins TRBV29-1 and TRBJ1-1; 9 bases agree with TRBD1. V gave up 6 bases and J gave up 4 bases; unmatched junction bases: 15. Germline CDR1 SQVTM, CDR2 ANQGSEA. The CDR3 runs 16 residues. The CDR3 bases are TGCAGCGTCGCGGGACAGGGAGGATTGAAGGGCACTGAAGCTTTCTTT. Its translation is CSVAGQGGLKGTEAFF.

The chain uses TRBV6-5 and TRBJ2-5; D gene unclear. Germline-derived CDR1 and CDR2 are MNHEY and SVGAGI. Trimming took off 2 bases at V and 3 bases at J, with 4 bases between the two ends. The CDR3 length is 12 residues. The DNA for the CDR3 is TGTGCCAGCAGTTACCAGGAAGAGACCCAGTACTTC. It yields the protein CASSYQEETQYF.

This clonotype has a single count. The gene calls are TRBV4-1 and TRBJ2-7, with TRBD1 as a possible D gene (6 bases). The length of the CDR3 is 18 residues. CDR1 is MGHRA and CDR2 is YSYEKL in the germline V gene. V was shortened by 7 bases and J by 0 bases, with 25 bases between the two germline ends. The CDR3 loop reads CASNQLDGDTMSSYEQYF. The CDR3 nucleotides are TGCGCCAGCAACCAGCTTGACGGGGACACGATGAGCTCCTACGAGCAGTACTTC.

Many counts were recorded for this clonotype. V usage is TRBV20-1 and J usage is TRBJ1-6; the D gene is possibly TRBD1 (5 bases). The V end lost 6 bases, the J end lost 6 bases, and 12 bases lay between the germline ends. This CDR3 comprises 13 residues. From germline, CDR1 is DFQATT and CDR2 SNEGSKA (reference sequence). The CDR3 DNA sequence: TGCAGTGCGGAAGGGACCCCTAATTCACCCCTCCACTTT. It yields the protein CSAEGTPNSPLHF.

The rearrangement uses TRBV20-1 and TRBJ1-5; no clear D gene. From germline, CDR1 is DFQATT and CDR2 SNEGSKA (reference sequence). Trimming pared 5 bases from V and 4 bases from J, leaving 12 bases between. CDR3 length equals 13 residues. CDR3 region: CSAGRATNQPQHF. CDR3 coding DNA: TGCAGTGCTGGCCGGGCGACTAATCAGCCCCAGCATTTT.

The chain uses TRBV20-1 and TRBJ1-2; D gene uncertain. With 5 bases removed from V and 1 base from J, the gap between germline ends came to 17 bases. The CDR3 is 15 residues long. The germline V gene encodes CDR1 DFQATT and CDR2 SNEGSKA (reference sequence). CDR3: CSASGGVDFNYGYTF. CDR3 in DNA: TGCAGTGCTTCGGGAGGCGTTGATTTTAACTATGGCTACACCTTC.

The chain couples TRBV10-1 to TRBJ2-3; the D gene is possibly TRBD2 (6 bases). This CDR3 contains 14 residues. CDR1 is WNHNN, CDR2 SYGVQD, per germline (reference sequence). Between the trimmed V and J ends, which lost 3 bases and 4 bases, there was a span of 11 bases. The CDR3 region is CASSDPGTSDTQYF. DNA for the CDR3: TGCGCCAGCAGTGACCCAGGGACTTCAGATACGCAGTATTTT.

The rearrangement links TRBV3-1 to TRBJ2-1; the D is unclear. This CDR3 has 12 amino acids. Trimming shortened V by 2 bases and J by 10 bases, and 9 bases separated the two germline ends. In germline, CDR1 is LGHDT, CDR2 YNNKEL (reference sequence). The CDR3 is CASSQKVYEQFF. CDR3 in DNA: TGTGCCAGCAGCCAAAAAGTTTACGAGCAGTTCTTC.

The chain carries TRBV10-3 and TRBJ2-7; TRBD2 matches at 11 bases. The CDR3 sequence is 14 residues long. Germline lookup yields CDR1 ENHRY and CDR2 SYGVKD. V lost 11 bases, J lost 5 bases, and 11 bases stayed unmatched. The CDR3 is CALRPSGGLDEQYF. The CDR3 nucleotides are TGTGCCCTTCGTCCTAGCGGGGGGCTCGACGAGCAGTACTTC.

The chain links TRBV7-3 to TRBJ2-1; no reliable D call. CDR3 length equals 14 residues. V was cut by 5 bases and J by 12 bases, with 20 bases left in between. The germline V gene has CDR1 SGHTA and CDR2 FQGTGA. The CDR3 protein is CASSVGITPPGQFF. The CDR3 region has the DNA TGTGCCAGCAGCGTAGGTATAACCCCCCCGGGGCAGTTCTTC.

The chain couples TRBV3-1 to TRBJ2-1, with 8 bases that match TRBD2. The germline V gene encodes CDR1 LGHDT and CDR2 YNNKEL (reference sequence). V dropped 0 bases and J dropped 4; count of bases not matched to a gene: 5. CDR3 length: 16 residues. The chain's CDR3 is CASSQDWGGGYNEQFF. The CDR3 DNA is TGTGCCAGCAGCCAAGATTGGGGCGGGGGGTACAATGAGCAGTTCTTC.

The CDR3 is CSGAELSAKNIQYF. The CDR3 DNA reads TGCAGTGGGGCCGAGTTAAGTGCCAAAAACATTCAGTACTTC. V is TRBV20-1 and J is TRBJ2-4; the D is unclear. This CDR3 region has 14 residues. Trimming took 7 bases from V and 1 from J, leaving 14 bases between them. Germline loops: CDR1 DFQATT, CDR2 SNEGSKA (reference sequence).

This sequence joins TRBV6-5 and TRBJ1-2, with no clear D. This CDR3 region has 14 residues. The germline V gene encodes CDR1 MNHEY and CDR2 SVGAGI. Trimming took 0 bases from V and 3 from J, leaving 8 bases between them. The CDR3 loop reads CASSYSYTDYGYTF. The CDR3 nucleotides read TGTGCCAGCAGTTACTCGTACACGGACTATGGCTACACCTTC.

The chain recombines TRBV15 with TRBJ2-7, with TRBD1 as a possible D gene (7 bases). V shed 5 bases and J shed 2 bases, with 16 bases lying between them. Germline V gives CDR1 LNHNV, CDR2 YYDKDF (reference sequence). CDR3 length: 15 residues. The CDR3 reads CATSPGAGGPYEQYF. The DNA for the CDR3 is TGTGCCACCAGCCCGGGGGCAGGGGGGCCCTACGAGCAGTACTTC. The variable domain in full, with the rest retrieved from reference TRBV15 and TRBJ2-7, is DAMVIQNPRYQVTQFGKPVTLSCSQTLNHNVMYWYQQKSSQAPKLLFHYYDKDFNNEADTPDNFQSRRPNTSFCFLDIRSPGLGDTAMYLCATSPGAGGPYEQYFGPGTRLTVT.

This clonotype has more than one count but fewer than ten. The chain employs TRBV7-2 and TRBJ2-7; D ambiguous. Germline assignment: CDR1 SGHTA and CDR2 FQGNSA. This CDR3 region has 12 residues. Trimming cost V 0 bases and J 5 bases, with 5 bases left between them. CDR3 nucleotide sequence: TGTGCCAGCAGCTTAGCGGCCAACGAGCAGTACTTC. This codes for CASSLAANEQYF.

The CDR3 loop is CATSDNQVSDTQYF. In DNA form, the CDR3 reads TGTGCCACCAGTGATAATCAGGTCTCAGATACGCAGTATTTT. J is TRBJ2-3 and V is TRBV24-1; unclear D gene. The V end was cut by 3 bases, the J end by 4 bases, with 10 bases between. Germline assignment: CDR1 KGHDR and CDR2 SFDVKD. CDR3 length equals 14 residues.

The chain links TRBV20-1 to TRBJ2-5; 7 bases line up with TRBD1. There are 13 residues in the CDR3. With V trimmed by 4 bases and J by 1 base, 3 bases remained unmatched. The V gene's germline CDR1 is DFQATT and CDR2 SNEGSKA (reference sequence). CDR3 in DNA: TGCAGTGCTATCTCAGGGGGCCAAGAGACCCAGTACTTC. This encodes CSAISGGQETQYF.

This sequence joins TRBV11-2 and TRBJ2-7; the D is unclear. With the DNA end fitting TRBJ2-5 better, the J assignment may be wrong. Germline V gives CDR1 SGHAT, CDR2 FQNNGV. The CDR3 is 15 residues long. The DNA of the CDR3 is TGTGCCAGCAGCTTGGTCCCCTCCTATGGGGAGACCCAGTACTTC. It yields the protein CASSLVPSYGETQYF.

The rearrangement joins TRBV3-1 to TRBJ2-7; D is unclear. The CDR3 spans 13 residues. Germline lookup yields CDR1 LGHDT and CDR2 YNNKEL (reference sequence). V gave up 3 bases and J gave up 3 bases, with 9 bases separating them. CDR3 DNA: TGTGCCAGCAGCCAGGGGATGCGCTACGAGCAGTACTTC. Translation gives CASSQGMRYEQYF.

The chain recombines TRBV5-1 with TRBJ2-1; 8 bases match TRBD1. Germline trimming cut 4 bases from V and 8 bases from J; bases unmatched to any gene: 11. Germline loops: CDR1 SGHRS, CDR2 YFSETQ. The CDR3 runs to 15 residues. The DNA for the CDR3 is TGCGCCAGCAGCCCCCTCCCAGGACAGGGCGATGAGCAGTTCTTC. Translation gives CASSPLPGQGDEQFF. Filled out from reference TRBV5-1 and TRBJ2-1, the complete variable domain reads KAGVTQTPRYLIKTRGQQVTLSCSPISGHRSVSWYQQTPGQGLQFLFEYFSETQRNKGNFPGRFSGRQFSNSRSEMNVSTLELGDSALYLCASSPLPGQGDEQFFGPGTRLTVL.

The chain recombines TRBV10-3 with TRBJ2-4; D possibly uses TRBD1 or TRBD2 (6 bases each). The tail of the sequence fits TRBJ2-7 better, so the J call may be wrong. Germline CDR1 and CDR2: ENHRY and SYGVKD. The CDR3 sequence is 14 residues long. CDR3 nucleotide sequence: TGTGCCATCAGTGAGGGACAGCGGGCCTACGAGCAGTACTTC. Protein: CAISEGQRAYEQYF.

The rearrangement joins TRBV3-1 to TRBJ2-5; 9 nucleotides line up with TRBD2. CDR3 length equals 15 residues. The ends lost 2 bases at V and 5 bases at J; junction bases unmatched: 6. Germline-derived CDR1 and CDR2 are LGHDT and YNNKEL (reference sequence). CDR3 residues: CASSQTGTSQETQYF. In nucleotides, the CDR3 is TGTGCCAGCAGCCAAACCGGGACTAGCCAGGAGACCCAGTACTTC.

In DNA form, the CDR3 reads TGTGCCAGCAGTCTCTCTGACAGGGCCTGGACAGATACGCAGTATTTT. This gives the protein CASSLSDRAWTDTQYF. The chain uses TRBV6-2 or TRBV6-3 and TRBJ2-3; TRBD1 matches 7 bases. The germline gives CDR1 MNHEY, CDR2 SVGEGT. The CDR3 has 16 amino acids. The trim removed 5 bases at V and 3 bases at J, leaving 11 bases unmatched.

V is TRBV5-1 and J is TRBJ2-3; D gene ambiguous. From germline, CDR1 is SGHRS and CDR2 YFSETQ. Trimming stripped 5 bases from V and 4 bases from J, with 14 bases between. The CDR3 sequence is 14 residues long. The CDR3 spells CASRQRFGADTQYF. The CDR3 coding sequence is TGCGCCAGCAGACAGAGGTTCGGAGCAGATACGCAGTATTTT.

This clonotype has a handful of counts. J is TRBJ1-2 and V is TRBV5-1; 9 nucleotides agree with TRBD1. Per the germline V gene, CDR1 is SGHRS and CDR2 is YFSETQ. V lost 0 bases, J lost 7 bases, and 7 bases stayed unmatched. The CDR3 contains 15 residues. For the CDR3, the DNA is TGCGCCAGCAGCTTGGGGGGGACAGGGCAAAGTGGCTACACCTTC. This sequence encodes CASSLGGTGQSGYTF.

The chain combines TRBV5-1 with TRBJ2-7, with D perhaps TRBD1 (5 bases). The CDR3 is 14 residues long. Trimming left V 3 bases short and J 2 bases short, with 12 bases between. Looked up from germline, CDR1 is SGHRS and CDR2 is YFSETQ. CDR3 in DNA: TGCGCCAGCAGCTCCCAGGGAACCCCCTACGAGCAGTACTTC. Translated: CASSSQGTPYEQYF.

The chain recombines TRBV5-1 with TRBJ1-1; 8 bases map to TRBD1. Germline CDR1 is SGHRS and CDR2 is YFSETQ. The J segment lost 1 base and the V segment lost 1 base, leaving 6 bases of the junction unmatched. The CDR3 consists of 16 residues. CDR3 residues: CASSLRPGGSNTEAFF. The DNA for the CDR3 is TGCGCCAGCAGCTTGAGGCCAGGGGGCTCGAACACTGAAGCTTTCTTT.

In DNA form, the CDR3 reads TGCGCCAGCAAGGGGAGGGAATTTGCGGATACGCAGTATTTT. Translated, it gives CASKGREFADTQYF. The V call is TRBV5-1, the J call TRBJ2-3; 7 bases line up with TRBD2. Per germline, CDR1 SGHRS and CDR2 YFSETQ. V lost 6 bases to trimming and J lost 6 bases; unmatched junction nucleotides: 10. The CDR3 totals 14 residues.